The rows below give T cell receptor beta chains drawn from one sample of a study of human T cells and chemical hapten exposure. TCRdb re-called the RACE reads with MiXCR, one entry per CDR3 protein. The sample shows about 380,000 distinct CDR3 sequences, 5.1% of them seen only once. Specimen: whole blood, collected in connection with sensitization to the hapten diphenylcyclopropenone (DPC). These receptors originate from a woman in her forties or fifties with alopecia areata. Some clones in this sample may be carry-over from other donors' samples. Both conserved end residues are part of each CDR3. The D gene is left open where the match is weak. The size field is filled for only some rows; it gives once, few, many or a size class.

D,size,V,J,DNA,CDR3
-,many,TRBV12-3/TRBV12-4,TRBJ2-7,TGTGCCAGCAGTTTAGTTAGTAGCCACGAGCAGTACTTC,CASSLVSSHEQYF
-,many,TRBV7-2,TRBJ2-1,TGTGCCAGCAGCTTAGTGGTCAGGGGCAATGAGCAGTTCTTC,CASSLVVRGNEQFF
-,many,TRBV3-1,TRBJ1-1,TGTGCCAGCAGCCAAATGAACACTGAAGCTTTCTTT,CASSQMNTEAFF
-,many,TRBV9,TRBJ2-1,TGTGCCAGCAGCACCGGGACTCTCACCTACAATGAGCAGTTCTTC,CASSTGTLTYNEQFF
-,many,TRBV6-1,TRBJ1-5,TGTGCCAGCACTGGGGAAGGGGCCCATTACGGTCAGCCCCAGCATTTT,CASTGEGAHYGQPQHF
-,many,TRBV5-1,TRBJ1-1,TGCGCCAGCAGCCCACAGGTAGGCAACACTGAAGCTTTCTTT,CASSPQVGNTEAFF
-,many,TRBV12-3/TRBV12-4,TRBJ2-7,TGTGCCAGCAATACGGGGGAATACGAGCAGTACTTC,CASNTGEYEQYF
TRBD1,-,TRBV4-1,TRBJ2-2,TGCGCCAGCAGCCCCTGGGACAGGAACACCGGGGAGCTGTTTTTT,CASSPWDRNTGELFF
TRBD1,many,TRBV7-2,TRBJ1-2,TGTGCCAGCAGCCCGACAGGGCCTAACTATGGCTACACCTTC,CASSPTGPNYGYTF
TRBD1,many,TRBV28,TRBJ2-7,TGTGCCAGCAAACAGGGGAACGGAAACGAGCAGTACTTC,CASKQGNGNEQYF
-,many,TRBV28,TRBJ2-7,TGTGCCAGCAGCCCCGAGGATACCTACGAGCAGTACTTC,CASSPEDTYEQYF
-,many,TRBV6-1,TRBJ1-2,TGTGCCAGCACGGAGACAACCTATGGCTACACCTTC,CASTETTYGYTF
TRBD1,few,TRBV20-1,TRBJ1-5,TGCAGTGCTAGAGGCAGGGGGCACGATAATCAGCCCCAGCATTTT,CSARGRGHDNQPQHF
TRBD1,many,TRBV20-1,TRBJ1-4,TGCAGTGCGCGGGAGGACAGGATTATGGGTGAAAAACTGTTTTTT,CSAREDRIMGEKLFF
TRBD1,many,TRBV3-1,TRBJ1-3,TGTGCCAGCAGCCCCGGGACAGAGTCGTTATTGGACACCATATATTTT,CASSPGTESLLDTIYF
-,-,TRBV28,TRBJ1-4,TGTGCCAGCAGCTCCGGGGGCAATAATGAAAAACTGTTTTTT,CASSSGGNNEKLFF
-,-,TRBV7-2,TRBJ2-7,TGTGCCAGCAGCCCACCGACCGTCAACGAGCAGTACTTC,CASSPPTVNEQYF
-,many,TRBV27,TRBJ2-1,TGTGCCAGCAGTCCCCACCCTGTCTACAATGAGCAGTTCTTC,CASSPHPVYNEQFF
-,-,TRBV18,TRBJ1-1,TGTGCCAGCTCACTATCGGGGGAGAACGGAGAAGCTTTCTTT,CASSLSGENGEAFF
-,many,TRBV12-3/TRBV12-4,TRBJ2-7,TGTGCCAGCAGTTTACGGGCCCCGGGTTTCTACGAGCAGTACTTC,CASSLRAPGFYEQYF
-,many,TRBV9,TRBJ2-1,TGTGCCAGCGGACGGAATAATGAGCAGTTCTTC,CASGRNNEQFF
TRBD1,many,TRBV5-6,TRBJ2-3,TGTGCCAGCAGCTTGGGGACAGGAAACACAGATACGCAGTATTTT,CASSLGTGNTDTQYF
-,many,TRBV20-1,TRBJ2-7,TGCAGTGTTCCGGACCGAAACTACGAGCAGTACTTC,CSVPDRNYEQYF
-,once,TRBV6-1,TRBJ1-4,TGTGCCAGCAGTGAAGCGCAAGGGGCGGGTGAAAAACTGTTTTTT,CASSEAQGAGEKLFF
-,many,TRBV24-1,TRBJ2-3,TGTGCCACCAGTGATGCGGACAGCCCGAGGGCAGATACGCAGTATTTT,CATSDADSPRADTQYF
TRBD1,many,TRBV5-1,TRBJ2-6,TGCGCCAGCAGCTCCACCGGGACAGCCTCCTCTGGGGCCAACGTCCTGACTTTC,CASSSTGTASSGANVLTF
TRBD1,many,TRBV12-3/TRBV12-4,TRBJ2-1,TGTGCCAGCAGTTTGGCACAGGGGCAGGACAATGAGCAGTTCTTC,CASSLAQGQDNEQFF
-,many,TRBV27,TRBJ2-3,TGTGCCTGCCGCCCTGCTGGGACAGATACGCAGTATTTT,CACRPAGTDTQYF
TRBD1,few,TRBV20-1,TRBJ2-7,TGCAGTGCTAGACCACTACGGACAGGGCAGGCCTACGAGCAGTACTTC,CSARPLRTGQAYEQYF
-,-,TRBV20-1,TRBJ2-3,TGCAGTGCTAGAATCTATGCCGGGAACACAGATACGCAGTATTTT,CSARIYAGNTDTQYF
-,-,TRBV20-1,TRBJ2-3,TGCAGTGCCCGGACGGGTCCGGGGGGCCGCACAGATACGCAGTATTTT,CSARTGPGGRTDTQYF
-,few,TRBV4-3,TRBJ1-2,TGCGCCAGCAGCCAAGAAATAGGCAACTATGGCTACACCTTC,CASSQEIGNYGYTF
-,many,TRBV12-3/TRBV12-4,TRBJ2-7,TGTGCCAGCAGTTTAACCAGGCGGGACTACGAGCAGTACTTC,CASSLTRRDYEQYF
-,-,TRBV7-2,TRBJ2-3,TGTGCCAGCAGCGTAGGGGTCTCGACCGGGGGCACAGATACGCAGTATTTT,CASSVGVSTGGTDTQYF
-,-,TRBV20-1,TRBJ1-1,TGCAGTGCTCTTCCAGGGCCTGAAGCTTTCTTT,CSALPGPEAFF
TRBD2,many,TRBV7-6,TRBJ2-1,TGTGCCAGCAGCTGGACTAGCGGGGGGGCTGGTGAGCAGTTCTTC,CASSWTSGGAGEQFF
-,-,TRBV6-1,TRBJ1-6,TGTGCCAGCAGTGATATCCCAGAGTATAATTCAGCCCTCCACTTT,CASSDIPEYNSALHF
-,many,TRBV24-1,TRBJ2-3,TGTGCCACCCGAAAGGCCGGCACAGATACGCAGTATTTT,CATRKAGTDTQYF
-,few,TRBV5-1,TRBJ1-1,TGCGCCAGCAGCTTGAGGCAGGGCTCTGAAGCTTTCTTT,CASSLRQGSEAFF
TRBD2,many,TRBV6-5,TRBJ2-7,TGTGCCAGCAGTTCCCGGACTAGCTCATACGAGCAGTACTTC,CASSSRTSSYEQYF
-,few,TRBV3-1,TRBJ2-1,TGTGCCAGCAGCCAAGAGCTCCCACAGGGCCTCTCCTACAATGAGCAGTTCTTC,CASSQELPQGLSYNEQFF
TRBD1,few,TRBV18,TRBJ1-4,TGTGCCAGCTCACCGCCGGGACAGGGGGCGTTTAATGAAAAACTGTTTTTT,CASSPPGQGAFNEKLFF
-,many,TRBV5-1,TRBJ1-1,TGCGCCAGCAGCTTCACGGGTGGTGAAGCTTTCTTT,CASSFTGGEAFF
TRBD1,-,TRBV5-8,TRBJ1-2,TGTGCCAGCAGCGTGGACAGGGGATTTTATGGCTACACCTTC,CASSVDRGFYGYTF
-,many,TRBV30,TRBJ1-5,TGTGCCTGGCAGCTGGGTCCAGATCAGCCCCAGCATTTT,CAWQLGPDQPQHF
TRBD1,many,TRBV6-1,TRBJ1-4,TGTGCCAGCAGCGTTGGGACAGTAGTTAATGAAAAACTGTTTTTT,CASSVGTVVNEKLFF
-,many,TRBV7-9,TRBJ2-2,TGTGCCAGCAGCTTAAGTTCCAGGGTAGACACCGGGGAGCTGTTTTTT,CASSLSSRVDTGELFF
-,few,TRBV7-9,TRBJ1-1,TGTGCCAGCAGCTCAAGTAGGGCTGAAGCTTTCTTT,CASSSSRAEAFF
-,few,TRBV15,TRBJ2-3,TGTGCCACCAGCAGAGCCGGGAACACAGATACGCAGTATTTT,CATSRAGNTDTQYF
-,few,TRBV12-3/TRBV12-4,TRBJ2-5,TGTGCCAGCAGTCAACAGATTGGAGAGACCCAGTACTTC,CASSQQIGETQYF
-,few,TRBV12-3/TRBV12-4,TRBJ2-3,TGTGCCAGCAGTTTAAGGTCTACTAGCACAGATACGCAGTATTTT,CASSLRSTSTDTQYF
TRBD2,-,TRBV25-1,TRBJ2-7,TGTGCCAGCAGCCTAGCGGGAACGGACGAGCAGTACTTC,CASSLAGTDEQYF
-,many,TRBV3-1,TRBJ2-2,TGTGCCAGCAGCCAAGCGGGGTCCGGATATGGCGGGGAGCTGTTTTTT,CASSQAGSGYGGELFF
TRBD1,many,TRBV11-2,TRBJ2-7,TGTGCCAGCACCTCCGCAGGGGGCTACGAGCAGTACTTC,CASTSAGGYEQYF
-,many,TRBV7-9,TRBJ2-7,TGTGCCAGCAGCTTTTACAGTTCCTACGAGCAGTACTTC,CASSFYSSYEQYF
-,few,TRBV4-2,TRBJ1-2,TGTGCCAGCAGCCAAGATATCGGAGGGGGAGGCGGCTACACCTTC,CASSQDIGGGGGYTF
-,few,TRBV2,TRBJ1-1,TGTGCCAGCAGGGATCCCCGGCAGGTCGGGACTGAAGCTTTCTTT,CASRDPRQVGTEAFF
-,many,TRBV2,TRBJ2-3,TGTGCCAGCAGTGAGGAGAGAAGGTCAGATACGCAGTATTTT,CASSEERRSDTQYF
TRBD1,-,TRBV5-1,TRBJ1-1,TGCGCCAGCAGCCTGCCGGGACAGCTGAACACTGAAGCTTTCTTT,CASSLPGQLNTEAFF